The 32 T cell receptor beta chains presented below share a single source sample, sequenced in a study of low-dose radiotherapy and immunotherapy resistance in tumors. Primers used for first-strand cDNA, a TRAV- and TRBV-specific set, covered both alpha and beta chains. Amplification, which lasted 15 to 20 PCR cycles, used a constant-region primer and V-primer adapter to amplify TCRs. TCRdb passed the reads through MiXCR, listing each CDR3 protein once. The sample includes roughly 15,000 distinct CDR3 sequences, about 77% of them seen just once. Source of these receptors: a human donor with advanced metastatic prostate, ovarian, gallbladder or colorectal cancer (not recorded which). This table probably holds off-target reads from a library built for another chain.

This chain links TRBV20-1 with TRBJ2-5; maybe TRBD2 (5 bases). This CDR3 region has 13 residues. V was cut by 6 bases and J by 7 bases, with 18 bases left in between. CDR1 DFQATT and CDR2 SNEGSKA come from the germline V gene (reference sequence). The CDR3 nucleotides read TGCAGTGCCCTCGGTTGGGATGAGGGGACCCAGTACTTC. It codes for CSALGWDEGTQYF.

J is TRBJ1-4 and V is TRBV5-4; 12 bases fit TRBD1. CDR1 is SGHNT and CDR2 is YYREEE in the germline V gene (reference sequence). V lost 4 bases and J lost 8; bases outside the gene matches: 6. This CDR3 spans 15 amino acids. CDR3 protein: CASSVPGQGAEKLFF. Written as DNA, the CDR3 is TGTGCCAGCAGCGTCCCGGGACAGGGGGCAGAAAAACTGTTTTTT.

This clonotype was observed a few times. The chain is built from TRBV3-1 and TRBJ2-3; the match to TRBD2 covers 12 bases. The germline gives CDR1 LGHDT, CDR2 YNNKEL (reference sequence). The CDR3 is 15 residues long. V dropped 2 bases and J dropped 5; count of bases not matched to a gene: 2. In DNA, the CDR3 is TGTGCCAGCAGCCAACTAGCGGGGGGGCGAGATACGCAGTATTTT. This codes for CASSQLAGGRDTQYF.

In its sample, this clonotype was seen a few times. J is TRBJ2-1 and V is TRBV11-3; D call uncertain. Trimming removed 1 base at V and 7 bases at J, with 5 bases between. The CDR3 extends over 12 amino acids. The V gene's germline CDR1 is SGHNT and CDR2 YENEEA. The CDR3 here is CASSLALNEQFF. CDR3 bases: TGTGCCAGCAGCTTAGCCCTAAATGAGCAGTTCTTC. The whole variable domain, filled in from reference TRBV11-3 and TRBJ2-1, reads EAGVVQSPRYKIIEKKQPVAFWCNPISGHNTLYWYLQNLGQGPELLIRYENEEAVDDSQLPKDRFSAERLKGVDSTLKIQPAELGDSAVYLCASSLALNEQFFGPGTRLTVL.

The rearrangement links TRBV5-1 to TRBJ2-1; 7 nucleotides agree with TRBD2. Germline CDR1 is SGHRS and CDR2 is YFSETQ. After removal of 4 bases from V and 3 bases from J, the junction contained 10 bases not matched to a gene. The CDR3 runs to 16 residues. The CDR3 DNA reads as TGCGCCAGCAGCGGAAGCGGGGCCTTCCTCTACAATGAGCAGTTCTTC. It yields the protein CASSGSGAFLYNEQFF. The full variable domain, in which reference TRBV5-1 and TRBJ2-1 provide the parts outside the CDR3, is KAGVTQTPRYLIKTRGQQVTLSCSPISGHRSVSWYQQTPGQGLQFLFEYFSETQRNKGNFPGRFSGRQFSNSRSEMNVSTLELGDSALYLCASSGSGAFLYNEQFFGPGTRLTVL.

This sequence joins TRBV7-9 and TRBJ1-1; no firm D call. This CDR3 contains 13 residues. Germline CDR1 reads SEHNR; CDR2 reads FQNEAQ (reference sequence). The V gene lost 6 bases and the J gene lost 1 base, with 9 bases spanning the gap. The CDR3 nucleotides read TGTGCCAGCAGGGCAGTGACGAACACTGAAGCTTTCTTT. Encoded protein: CASRAVTNTEAFF.

This clonotype was counted only a few times. This sequence joins TRBV6-6 and TRBJ1-1; 7 bases are a match to TRBD1. CDR3 length: 15 residues. With 0 bases clipped from V and 2 bases from J, the junction kept 3 bases outside the gene matches. Germline V lookup: CDR1 MNHNY, CDR2 SVGAGI (reference sequence). CDR3 amino acids: CASSYSTGPNTEAFF. As DNA, the CDR3 is TGTGCCAGCAGTTACTCGACAGGGCCAAACACTGAAGCTTTCTTT.

The J gene is TRBJ2-2, the V gene TRBV10-3; TRBD2 is a possible D gene (5 bases). Germline CDR1 and CDR2: ENHRY and SYGVKD. CDR3 length: 12 residues. V was shortened by 4 bases and J by 6 bases, with 6 bases between the two germline ends. The CDR3 loop reads CAISGRPGELFF. CDR3 bases: TGTGCCATCAGTGGGAGGCCCGGGGAGCTGTTTTTT.

This chain joins TRBV2 and TRBJ2-5; 10 nucleotides match TRBD2. The CDR3 has 16 residues. Trimming at V came to 0 bases and at J to 1 base, leaving 2 bases not matched to a gene. The germline V gene encodes CDR1 SNHLY and CDR2 FYNNEI. The CDR3 DNA is TGTGCCAGCAGTGAAGCCAGCGGGGGGGTCCAAGAGACCCAGTACTTC. It specifies CASSEASGGVQETQYF. The variable domain in full, completed from reference TRBV2 and TRBJ2-5, reads EPEVTQTPSHQVTQMGQEVILRCVPISNHLYFYWYRQILGQKVEFLVSFYNNEISEKSEIFDDQFSVERPDGSNFTLKIRSTKLEDSAMYFCASSEASGGVQETQYFGPGTRLLVL.

The rearrangement joins TRBV1 to TRBJ1-2; the table assigns TRBD1, which was not confirmed against the DNA. TRBV1 is marked as a pseudogene. The CDR3 runs to 13 residues. CDR3 sequence reads: CASSDTAGDGYTF. CDR3 DNA: TGCGCCAGCAGCGACACTGCCGGGGATGGCTACACCTTC.

CDR3 coding DNA: TGCGCCAGCAGCCAAGATCGGACCTACGAGCAGTACTTC. Its translation: CASSQDRTYEQYF. This chain uses TRBV4-1 with TRBJ2-7; D uncertain. CDR1 and CDR2 (germline): MGHRA, YSYEKL. V gave up 0 bases and J gave up 2 bases, with 5 bases separating them. The CDR3 runs to 13 residues.

As regards this clonotype: The junction departs from the called germline gene at one end, perhaps through a read error. This sequence joins TRBV29-1 and TRBJ2-5, with no clear D. Germline-derived CDR1 and CDR2 are SQVTM and ANQGSEA. CDR3 length: 15 amino acids. In DNA form, the CDR3 reads TGCAGCGTCCCCCGCGACTTTTCCTTTCAAGGGACCCAGTACTTC. It yields the protein CSVPRDFSFQGTQYF.

The chain combines TRBV28 with TRBJ2-7; D is ambiguous. V was trimmed by 5 bases and J by 7 bases, leaving 21 bases between them. The CDR3 totals 15 residues. CDR1 is MDHEN, CDR2 SYDVKM, per germline. As DNA, the CDR3 is TGTGCCAGCAGTGCGCGATTAGGACCTCAAGGGGAGCAGTACTTC. Translated, it gives CASSARLGPQGEQYF.

The rearrangement joins TRBV20-1 to TRBJ2-3; 11 bases are a match to TRBD2. The V and J ends lost 5 bases and 2 bases, in that order; junction bases with no gene match: 18. Germline CDR1 DFQATT, CDR2 SNEGSKA (reference sequence). The CDR3 totals 19 residues. The CDR3 is CSAPTPLASGGLYTDTQYF. The CDR3 DNA reads as TGCAGTGCTCCTACCCCTTTGGCTAGCGGGGGGCTATACACAGATACGCAGTATTTT.

V gene TRBV19 combines with J gene TRBJ2-2, with no clear D. The CDR3 length is 15 residues. Trimming pared 4 bases from V and 4 bases from J, leaving 13 bases between. CDR1 is LNHDA and CDR2 is SQIVND in the germline V gene (reference sequence). DNA for the CDR3: TGTGCCAGTAGTACCCATCGTGGGTCCACCGGGGAGCTGTTTTTT. Its protein is CASSTHRGSTGELFF.

This chain links TRBV9 with TRBJ2-4, with TRBD2 identical over 13 bases. Germline CDR1 and CDR2: SGDLS and YYNGEE. The junction had 10 bases not matched to a gene; V was cut back by 3 bases and J by 13 bases. This CDR3 has 15 amino acids. Written as DNA, the CDR3 is TGTGCCAGCAGCGCTAATCCGGGACTAGCGGGGTGGCAGTACTTC. Its protein product is CASSANPGLAGWQYF.

The J gene is TRBJ2-1, the V gene TRBV15; weak D call: TRBD2 (6 bases). The germline V and J ends were trimmed by 0 bases and 0 bases, with 12 bases remaining between them. The CDR3 extends over 17 amino acids. The germline gives CDR1 LNHNV, CDR2 YYDKDF (reference sequence). Here the CDR3 reads CATSREEEGASYNEQFF. The DNA of the CDR3 is TGTGCCACCAGCAGAGAAGAGGAGGGAGCCTCCTACAATGAGCAGTTCTTC.

This chain joins TRBV5-1 and TRBJ1-1; D is unclear. CDR3 size: 12 residues. Deletions cut 0 bases from V and 6 bases from J, with 6 bases between. Germline V gene lookup returns CDR1 SGHRS and CDR2 YFSETQ. The CDR3 coding sequence is TGCGCCAGCAGCTTGGAGGGTTCTGAAGCTTTCTTT. Protein product: CASSLEGSEAFF. Drawing the rest from reference TRBV5-1 and TRBJ1-1, the complete variable domain is KAGVTQTPRYLIKTRGQQVTLSCSPISGHRSVSWYQQTPGQGLQFLFEYFSETQRNKGNFPGRFSGRQFSNSRSEMNVSTLELGDSALYLCASSLEGSEAFFGQGTRLTVV.

V and J are TRBV12-3 or TRBV12-4 and TRBJ2-1; 8 positions match TRBD1. This CDR3 comprises 15 residues. Unmatched junction bases numbered 9, after V lost 6 bases and J lost 5 bases. CDR3 loop: CASRKAGQAHNEQFF. The CDR3 DNA is TGTGCCAGCAGAAAGGCGGGACAGGCCCACAATGAGCAGTTCTTC.

The V gene is TRBV30, the J gene TRBJ2-7; 10 bases are shared with TRBD1. CDR3 size: 13 residues. The V and J ends lost 5 bases and 4 bases, in that order; junction bases with no gene match: 5. Germline V lookup: CDR1 GTSNPN, CDR2 SVGIG (reference sequence). The CDR3 is CAWARDRGYEQYF. CDR3 DNA: TGTGCCTGGGCACGGGACAGGGGTTACGAGCAGTACTTC. Complete variable domain (other parts from reference TRBV30 and TRBJ2-7): SQTIHQWPATLVQPVGSPLSLECTVEGTSNPNLYWYRQAAGRGLQLLFYSVGIGQISSEVPQNLSASRPQDRQFILSSKKLLLSDSGFYLCAWARDRGYEQYFGPGTRLTVT.

This clonotype showed up just once. The V call is TRBV5-4, the J call TRBJ1-3; D gene ambiguous. There are 15 residues in the CDR3. V was trimmed by 3 bases and J by 1 base, leaving 11 bases between them. CDR1 SGHNT and CDR2 YYREEE come from the germline V gene (reference sequence). In nucleotides, the CDR3 is TGTGCCAGCAGCTCCGGACGGGATTCTGGAAACACCATATATTTT. Protein sequence: CASSSGRDSGNTIYF.

The chain links TRBV5-6 to TRBJ2-3; tentatively, D is TRBD2 (7 bases). CDR1 is SGHDT and CDR2 is YYEEEE in the germline V gene. V was pared by 4 bases and J by 2 bases, with 17 bases between. The CDR3 totals 16 residues. CDR3 region: CASSPGGRGITDTQYF. The CDR3 DNA reads TGTGCCAGCAGCCCTGGGGGGCGGGGGATCACAGATACGCAGTATTTT.

The chain links TRBV5-1 to TRBJ1-4; TRBD1 agrees at 9 bases. Per germline, CDR1 SGHRS and CDR2 YFSETQ. The J segment lost 5 bases and the V segment lost 4 bases, leaving 12 bases of the junction unmatched. The CDR3 totals 17 residues. CDR3 DNA sequence: TGCGCCAGCAGCCGCTGGGGGGACAGGGACACCAATGAAAAACTGTTTTTT. This gives the protein CASSRWGDRDTNEKLFF. Together with reference TRBV5-1 and TRBJ1-4, the CDR3 gives the full variable domain: KAGVTQTPRYLIKTRGQQVTLSCSPISGHRSVSWYQQTPGQGLQFLFEYFSETQRNKGNFPGRFSGRQFSNSRSEMNVSTLELGDSALYLCASSRWGDRDTNEKLFFGSGTQLSVL.

This clonotype appeared once. This sequence joins TRBV20-1 and TRBJ1-2; D perhaps matches TRBD1 (6 bases). Germline V lookup: CDR1 DFQATT, CDR2 SNEGSKA (reference sequence). The CDR3 loop spans 14 amino acids. V was shortened by 2 bases and J by 0 bases, with 10 bases between the two germline ends. Here the CDR3 reads CSARPGTTNYGYTF. The CDR3 nucleotides read TGCAGTGCTAGACCCGGGACAACTAACTATGGCTACACCTTC.

This chain links TRBV5-4 with TRBJ2-1; TRBD1 agrees at 9 bases. CDR3 size: 15 residues. Germline assignment: CDR1 SGHNT and CDR2 YYREEE (reference sequence). V trimming: 4 bases; J trimming: 5 bases; junction bases outside the gene matches: 7. CDR3 sequence reads: CASSQDRGGDNEQFF. Written as DNA, the CDR3 is TGTGCCAGCAGCCAGGACAGGGGAGGGGACAATGAGCAGTTCTTC.

V is TRBV7-3 and J is TRBJ1-1; D not resolved. The V gene lost 3 bases and the J gene lost 1 base, with 3 bases spanning the gap. The CDR3 runs 12 residues. Germline V gene data show CDR1 as SGHTA and CDR2 as FQGTGA. CDR3 loop: CASSFGNTEAFF. CDR3 sequence (DNA): TGTGCCAGCAGCTTTGGGAACACTGAAGCTTTCTTT.

This clonotype was picked up one time. This sequence joins TRBV20-1 and TRBJ1-3; TRBD1 might be the D (6 bases). The CDR3 totals 16 residues. Germline V gene sequence: CDR1 DFQATT, CDR2 SNEGSKA (reference sequence). V was clipped by 2 bases and J by 0 bases, with 14 bases between them. The CDR3 DNA is TGCAGTGCTAGACCGACAGGACAAACCTCTGGAAACACCATATATTTT. Its translation is CSARPTGQTSGNTIYF.

The chain joins TRBV7-9 to TRBJ1-5; the D is unclear. The germline V and J ends were trimmed by 5 bases and 0 bases, with 8 bases remaining between them. The CDR3 loop spans 14 amino acids. CDR1 is SEHNR, CDR2 FQNEAQ, per germline (reference sequence). This chain's CDR3 is CASSPGRSNQPQHF. In DNA, the CDR3 is TGTGCCAGCAGCCCCGGTCGTAGCAATCAGCCCCAGCATTTT. Drawing the rest from reference TRBV7-9 and TRBJ1-5, the complete variable domain is DTGVSQNPRHKITKRGQNVTFRCDPISEHNRLYWYRQTLGQGPEFLTYFQNEAQLEKSRLLSDRFSAERPKGSFSTLEIQRTEQGDSAMYLCASSPGRSNQPQHFGDGTRLSIL.

The table lists this clonotype with a count of one. The gene calls are TRBV12-3 or TRBV12-4 and TRBJ2-5; 9 bases fit TRBD1. The CDR3 loop spans 13 amino acids. V was clipped by 8 bases and J by 5 bases; unmatched bases: 6. The CDR3 reads CASEDRGMETQYF. The CDR3 DNA sequence: TGTGCCAGCGAGGACAGGGGTATGGAGACCCAGTACTTC.

The chain is built from TRBV11-2 and TRBJ1-1; D remains unclear. Between the trimmed V and J ends, which lost 5 bases and 7 bases, there was a span of 8 bases. Germline loops: CDR1 SGHAT, CDR2 FQNNGV. The CDR3 length is 11 residues. In nucleotides, the CDR3 is TGTGCCAGCAGCCCGTGGGATGAAGCTTTCTTT. This gives the protein CASSPWDEAFF. The full variable domain, rest sourced from reference TRBV11-2 and TRBJ1-1, is EAGVAQSPRYKIIEKRQSVAFWCNPISGHATLYWYQQILGQGPKLLIQFQNNGVVDDSQLPKDRFSAERLKGVDSTLKIQPAKLEDSAVYLCASSPWDEAFFGQGTRLTVV.

The rearrangement joins TRBV20-1 to TRBJ2-4; D is possibly TRBD1 (5 bases). Looked up from germline, CDR1 is DFQATT and CDR2 is SNEGSKA (reference sequence). Deletions cut 7 bases from V and 7 bases from J, with 23 bases between. The CDR3 covers 15 residues. Here the CDR3 DNA reads TGCAGTGTCGAGTCTCAGGGATCTGATCTGAACATTCAGTACTTC. Protein sequence: CSVESQGSDLNIQYF.

This clonotype has a single count. J is TRBJ2-1 and V is TRBV5-1; 9 bases fit TRBD2. V trimming: 1 base; J trimming: 2 bases; junction bases outside the gene matches: 4. The CDR3 is 16 amino acids. CDR1 and CDR2 (germline): SGHRS, YFSETQ. The CDR3 sequence is CASSLSGGPPYNEQFF. CDR3 DNA sequence: TGCGCCAGCAGCTTGAGCGGGGGGCCCCCCTACAATGAGCAGTTCTTC. Supplemented by reference TRBV5-1 and TRBJ2-1, the full variable domain reads KAGVTQTPRYLIKTRGQQVTLSCSPISGHRSVSWYQQTPGQGLQFLFEYFSETQRNKGNFPGRFSGRQFSNSRSEMNVSTLELGDSALYLCASSLSGGPPYNEQFFGPGTRLTVL.